This is a list of T cell receptor beta chains from one sample in a study of T cell responses to AZD1222 COVID-19 vaccine. The table came from immunoSEQ multiplex PCR; TCRdb's copy has only in-frame clones and leaves some out. The sample shows approximately 210,000 clones, 90% to 95% of them seen only once. The sample here was peripheral blood, taken 28 days after the second AZD1222 dose. The receptors were sampled from an adult who received the AZD1222 COVID-19 vaccine. CDR3s include the opening cysteine and the closing phenylalanine or tryptophan. A D gene is named only where the DNA matches it firmly. The size of a clone is reported for some rows only, either as once, few or many, or as a class for expanded clones.

D gene	V gene	clone size	J gene	CDR3 protein	CDR3 DNA
TRBD2	TRBV11-3	.	TRBJ2-3	CASSRGTSGRAGTDTQYF	TGTGCCAGCAGCCGCGGGACTAGCGGGAGGGCCGGCACAGATACGCAGTATTTT
TRBD2	TRBV4-2	.	TRBJ2-1	CASSQDRGGRREQFF	TGTGCCAGCAGCCAAGATAGGGGCGGGAGGAGGGAGCAGTTCTTC
TRBD1	TRBV28	.	TRBJ2-2	CASSFRTGRPELFF	TGTGCCAGCAGTTTCAGGACAGGGAGGCCCGAGCTGTTTTTT
TRBD1	TRBV19	once	TRBJ2-4	CASSIGFRAGGQNIQYF	TGTGCCAGTAGTATAGGATTCCGGGCAGGGGGCCAAAACATTCAGTACTTC
.	TRBV6-4	once	TRBJ2-1	CASSDESAASYNEQFF	TGTGCCAGCAGTGACGAAAGCGCCGCCTCCTACAATGAGCAGTTCTTC
.	TRBV18	.	TRBJ1-1	CASSPQTDRNTEAFF	TGTGCCAGCTCACCACAAACAGACAGGAACACTGAAGCTTTCTTT
.	TRBV30	.	TRBJ2-6	CAWSPGGPGANVLTF	TGTGCCTGGAGCCCTGGAGGGCCTGGGGCCAACGTCCTGACTTTC
.	TRBV6-5	.	TRBJ1-2	CASSNAGSDGYTF	TGTGCCAGCAGTAACGCCGGGTCGGATGGCTACACCTTC
TRBD1	TRBV10-3	.	TRBJ2-7	CAISESRLRTGPYEQYF	TGTGCCATCAGTGAGTCGAGGTTGAGGACAGGGCCCTACGAGCAGTACTTC
.	TRBV6-1	.	TRBJ2-7	CASSEEVGAGDEQYF	TGTGCCAGCAGTGAAGAAGTGGGGGCTGGGGACGAGCAGTACTTC
.	TRBV5-4	.	TRBJ1-4	CASSHWDNEKLFF	TGTGCCAGCAGCCACTGGGATAATGAAAAACTGTTTTTT
TRBD1	TRBV28	.	TRBJ1-5	CASRDRTPGNQPQHF	TGTGCCAGCAGGGACAGGACGCCGGGTAATCAGCCCCAGCATTTT
TRBD1	TRBV12-5	.	TRBJ2-3	CASGLGGGSADTQYF	TGTGCTAGTGGTTTGGGAGGGGGCTCAGCAGATACGCAGTATTTT
.	TRBV5-1	.	TRBJ2-1	CASSIGGGYNEQFF	TGCGCCAGCAGCATAGGGGGAGGCTACAATGAGCAGTTCTTC
TRBD2	TRBV9	.	TRBJ2-3	CASSLAGVADTQYF	TGTGCCAGCAGCCTAGCGGGAGTCGCAGATACGCAGTATTTT
TRBD2	TRBV10-3	.	TRBJ2-3	CAIRAPSGPSTDTQYF	TGTGCCATCAGGGCCCCTAGCGGTCCTAGCACAGATACGCAGTATTTT
.	TRBV28	.	TRBJ1-5	CASSPPGLGNQPQHF	TGTGCCAGCAGTCCCCCCGGGTTAGGCAATCAGCCCCAGCATTTT
.	TRBV10-3	.	TRBJ1-5	CATTGFSNQPQHF	TGTGCTACAACAGGGTTCAGCAATCAGCCCCAGCATTTT
.	TRBV24-1	.	TRBJ2-5	CATSDPRGTQYF	TGTGCCACCAGTGACCCACGAGGGACCCAGTACTTC
.	TRBV6-5	.	TRBJ1-2	CASRYGMDGYTF	TGTGCCAGCAGGTATGGGATGGATGGCTACACCTTC
.	TRBV3-1/TRBV3-2	.	TRBJ2-2	CASTQTAGTGELFF	TGTGCCAGCACCCAAACTGCCGGCACCGGGGAGCTGTTTTTT
TRBD1	TRBV6-1	.	TRBJ1-5	CASSALWTGQDQPQHF	TGTGCCAGCAGTGCCCTTTGGACAGGGCAGGATCAGCCCCAGCATTTT
.	TRBV7-2	.	TRBJ1-6	CASSLGRTGSPLHF	TGTGCCAGCAGCCTGGGCCGAACGGGTTCACCCCTCCACTTT
.	TRBV12-3/TRBV12-4	once	TRBJ1-3	CASSYRDIYF	TGTGCCAGCAGTTACCGGGACATATATTTT
.	TRBV10-3	.	TRBJ1-1	CASATTGGNTEAFF	TGTGCCAGCGCTACAACGGGGGGGAACACTGAAGCTTTCTTT
.	TRBV15	.	TRBJ1-4	CATSMRGKYEKLFF	TGTGCCACAAGCATGAGGGGAAAGTATGAAAAACTGTTTTTT
TRBD1	TRBV28	few	TRBJ2-6	CASSLPDRAGANVLTF	TGTGCCAGCAGTTTACCTGACAGGGCCGGGGCCAACGTCCTGACTTTC
TRBD1	TRBV7-2	.	TRBJ2-5	CASSGQGAVETQYF	TGTGCCAGCAGCGGTCAGGGGGCTGTCGAGACCCAGTACTTC
TRBD1	TRBV28	.	TRBJ1-2	CASRLQGAGVYGYTF	TGTGCCAGCAGACTACAGGGGGCAGGGGTCTATGGCTACACCTTC
.	TRBV6-5	.	TRBJ1-1	CASSRPYGTEAFF	TGTGCCAGCAGTCGACCCTACGGCACTGAAGCTTTCTTT
.	TRBV25-1	.	TRBJ1-2	CASSEYAGPNYGYTF	TGTGCCAGCAGTGAATATGCTGGGCCTAACTATGGCTACACCTTC
.	TRBV19	.	TRBJ1-2	CASRNSGTDGYTF	TGTGCCAGCCGCAACTCCGGGACGGATGGCTACACCTTC
.	TRBV6-2/TRBV6-3	.	TRBJ2-7	CASSLDLDGDPSYEQYF	TGTGCCAGCAGCCTAGACCTAGACGGGGACCCCTCCTACGAGCAGTACTTC
.	TRBV7-9	.	TRBJ1-1	CASSLGGMNTEAFF	TGTGCCAGCAGCTTAGGGGGGATGAACACTGAAGCTTTCTTT
.	TRBV19	.	TRBJ2-2	CASSIEKGQDGELFF	TGTGCCAGTAGTATAGAGAAGGGACAAGACGGGGAGCTGTTTTTT
TRBD1	TRBV5-1	.	TRBJ1-3	CASSVHPTGDQSGNTIYF	TGCGCCAGCAGCGTACATCCTACAGGGGATCAGAGTGGAAACACCATATATTTT
TRBD2	TRBV29-1	.	TRBJ2-7	CSVVPASSGSTYEQYF	TGCAGCGTTGTGCCCGCCAGTAGCGGGAGTACCTACGAGCAGTACTTC
.	TRBV9	.	TRBJ2-2	CASSVQALTGELFF	TGTGCCAGCAGCGTGCAGGCGCTCACCGGGGAGCTGTTTTTT
TRBD2	TRBV3-1/TRBV3-2	.	TRBJ2-7	CASSHAPGLAGFEQYF	TGTGCCAGCAGCCATGCGCCGGGACTAGCGGGATTTGAGCAGTACTTC
TRBD2	TRBV30	.	TRBJ2-1	CAWGLDSYNEQFF	TGTGCCTGGGGACTAGACTCCTACAATGAGCAGTTCTTC
.	TRBV6-5	once	TRBJ2-7	CASGVISYEQYF	TGTGCCAGCGGGGTCATCTCCTACGAGCAGTACTTC
TRBD1	TRBV6-6	.	TRBJ1-2	CASSKQGGQDGYTF	TGTGCCAGCAGTAAACAGGGGGGCCAGGATGGCTACACCTTC
.	TRBV25-1	.	TRBJ2-5	CASSLSRAETQYF	TGTGCCAGCAGTCTCTCCAGGGCTGAGACCCAGTACTTC
TRBD1	TRBV7-9	.	TRBJ1-3	CASSYRQGGSGNTIYF	TGTGCCAGCAGCTACCGACAGGGAGGTTCAGGAAACACCATATATTTT
.	TRBV6-5	.	TRBJ2-7	CASRWDVQRNEQYF	TGTGCCAGCCGATGGGACGTCCAAAGAAACGAGCAGTACTTC